This T cell receptor beta chain was sequenced in a study of T-cell reconstitution after alpha-beta-depleted transplantation in children. In regard to this clonotype: What it binds is unknown.

Preparing the TCRbeta library involved the use of unique molecular identifiers. From the PCR reads, TCRdb called clonotypes with MiXCR, one entry per CDR3 protein. The sample lists over 100,000 distinct CDR3 sequences, 10% occurring once. Study-level results: There were reportedly several hundred expanded graft clones from which alpha-beta T cells came about two months after transplant. T-cell counts and diversity at one year post-transplant came mainly from newly produced T cells. Some patients' high day-60 TCRbeta diversity was traced to surviving recipient T cells and thymic progenitors.

The TCR sequence derives from a boy younger than 10 with acute lymphoblastic leukemia, due to receive a stem cell transplant. Sequencing was performed on PBMCs, taken before TCRalphabeta/CD19-depleted stem cell transplant.

CDR3 DNA: TGCAGTGCTAGAGATCGGACACACTCCTACAATGAGCAGTTCTTC. It encodes CSARDRTHSYNEQFF. The chain combines TRBV20-1 with TRBJ2-1, with a tentative D call TRBD1 (5 bases). The CDR3 consists of 15 residues. The germline gives CDR1 DFQATT, CDR2 SNEGSKA (reference sequence). The V gene lost 0 bases and the J gene lost 0 bases, with 9 bases spanning the gap.